The clone carrying this T cell receptor (beta chain) was recorded a few times. The use of a sample-barcoded 5' primer and a J-beta primer mix characterized a second PCR of about 7 to 12 cycles. Via MiXCR, TCRdb re-called the 5' RACE reads, giving one row per CDR3 protein. The top ten clones hold 15% to 18% of a sample with roughly 640,000 distinct CDR3 sequences, around 31% of them seen once. The sample is drawn from a study of blood T cells in healthy people across ages. There are 15 residues in the CDR3. Germline V gene sequence: CDR1 MNHEY, CDR2 SMNVEV (reference sequence). J gave up 1 base and V 5 bases, and 7 bases lay outside the gene matches.

The sequenced sample consisted of blood. The origin of this receptor is a woman of 80 years or more in good health. The chain combines TRBV27 with TRBJ1-1; 7 nucleotides match TRBD1. This chain's CDR3 is CASSIRTGTNTEAFF. The CDR3 nucleotides read TGTGCCAGCAGTATAAGGACAGGAACGAACACTGAAGCTTTCTTT.